This T cell receptor (beta chain) was captured in a study of Graves' ophthalmopathy and Graves' hyperthyroidism. Investigators amplified TCR beta CDR3 regions from RNA transcripts. HTBI primers served in a first-round RT-PCR, which a second-round multiplex PCR followed. TCRdb reprocessed the multiplex PCR reads via MiXCR and lists one record per CDR3 protein. The table lists about 370,000 distinct CDR3 sequences, approximately 17% of them singletons. Additional autoimmune diseases, uncontrolled infections, pregnancy or lactation disqualified patients. PBMCs originated in 8.5 to 10 ml of fresh peripheral blood. As for this clonotype: Its antigen is unknown.

Study observations and caveats: Sensitivity of 87.88% and specificity of around 80% were achieved when a 13-signature model separated ophthalmopathy from stable hyperthyroidism.

Trimming at V came to 4 bases and at J to 2 bases, leaving 2 bases not matched to a gene. CDR3 length equals 14 residues. Germline V gene sequence: CDR1 LNHNV, CDR2 YYDKDF (reference sequence). This TCR was sampled from an adult woman with stable Graves' hyperthyroidism. Material: peripheral blood. The chain has TRBV15 and TRBJ2-5, with 9 nucleotides matching TRBD2. The CDR3 is CATSNLAGQETQYF. The CDR3, as DNA: TGTGCCACCAGCAATCTAGCGGGACAAGAGACCCAGTACTTC.